This T cell receptor (beta chain) emerged from a study of human T cells and chemical hapten exposure. MiXCR, run by TCRdb on the RACE reads, gives a single entry per CDR3 protein. The sample consists of around 110,000 distinct CDR3 sequences, about an eighth of them appearing once. Stated time point: patch test 1, 2 weeks after DPC sensitization. This sample's treatment: therapeutic diphenylcyclopropenone sensitization with weekly scalp DPC. The table lists this clonotype with many counts. V dropped 4 bases and J dropped 1 base, with 16 bases sitting between them. From germline, CDR1 is SGHRS and CDR2 YFSETQ. The CDR3 length is 16 residues.

The chain is built from TRBV5-1 and TRBJ2-3, with D perhaps matching TRBD2 (6 bases). This TCR derives from a woman in her forties or fifties with alopecia areata. Some clones in this sample may be carry-over from other donors' samples. The source was whole blood, collected in connection with sensitization to the hapten diphenylcyclopropenone (DPC). The CDR3 loop reads CASSISGSTRTDTQYF. As DNA, the CDR3 is TGCGCCAGCAGCATTTCCGGGAGCACGCGCACAGATACGCAGTATTTT.